The clone carrying this T cell receptor (beta chain) was counted only a few times. Its antigen is not identified. The CDR3 consists of 15 residues. CDR1 is LNHNV, CDR2 YYDKDF, per germline (reference sequence). V dropped 4 bases and J dropped 4 bases, with 16 bases sitting between them. This sample was taken from a study of blood T cells in healthy people across ages. Study-level points and caveats: It was not known whether donors were CMV positive (a possible confounder of expanded clonotype changes). A roughly linear age-dependent decrease characterized TCR beta diversity per million T cells.

A second PCR of about 6 to 11 cycles used a sample-barcoded 5' primer and a J-beta primer mix. TCRdb passed the 5' RACE reads through MiXCR, listing each CDR3 protein once. The table lists roughly 900,000 distinct CDR3 sequences, about 28% of them singletons. This receptor was obtained from a woman aged 80 or over in good health. This chain links TRBV15 with TRBJ1-1, with D hard to call. Sequencing was carried out using blood. The CDR3 nucleotides read TGTGCCACCAGCAATTCTCCGCCAAGATTCACTGAAGCTTTCTTT. Protein product: CATSNSPPRFTEAFF.